These 9 T cell receptor beta chains came from one sample sequenced in a study of blood T cell repertoires in COVID-19 (dated by TCRdb to about 2020). The library was made by the immunoSEQ multiplex PCR assay. The table comes from immuneACCESS by way of TCRdb, which keeps in-frame sequences with V and J called. Part of the clones is missing from these tables; in studies checked, under half for an unresolved V gene and the rest for unknown reasons. This sample gives about 70,000 clones in total; roughly 87% of them show up just once. The ten largest make up approximately 11% of the sample. Material for sequencing was peripheral blood. Receptor source: a young woman with acute or convalescent COVID-19.

The chain combines TRBV6-5 with TRBJ2-3; D is possibly TRBD1 (6 bases). The CDR3 is made up of 12 amino acids. Per the germline V gene, CDR1 is MNHEY and CDR2 is SVGAGI. V dropped 7 bases and J dropped 3 bases, with 8 bases sitting between them. CDR3: CASMGATDTQYF. The CDR3 DNA reads as TGTGCCAGCATGGGGGCTACAGATACGCAGTATTTT.

V gene TRBV19 combines with J gene TRBJ2-1, with 9 bases identical to TRBD2. In germline, CDR1 is LNHDA, CDR2 SQIVND (reference sequence). This CDR3 is 15 amino acids long. The ends lost 5 bases at V and 5 bases at J; junction bases unmatched: 7. The CDR3 DNA reads as TGTGCCAGTAGTCTCCCGGGACTAGCTCACAATGAGCAGTTCTTC. It encodes CASSLPGLAHNEQFF.

This clone was picked up one time. The rearrangement uses TRBV6-5 and TRBJ1-2, with TRBD1 as a possible D gene (5 bases). Germline CDR1 and CDR2: MNHEY and SVGAGI. Trimming pared 4 bases from V and 1 base from J, leaving 7 bases between. This CDR3 is built from 13 residues. The CDR3 protein is CASSSDSNYGYTF. The CDR3, as DNA: TGTGCCAGCAGTTCAGACAGTAACTATGGCTACACCTTC.

CDR3 sequence reads: CASSLGLAMDTQYF. CDR3 DNA sequence: TGTGCCAGCAGCTTAGGACTAGCTATGGATACGCAGTATTTT. This chain connects TRBV7-8 to TRBJ2-3; 7 bases are shared with TRBD2. This CDR3 region has 14 residues. J was trimmed by 6 bases and V by 1 base; bases with no gene match: 4. Germline lookup yields CDR1 SGHVS and CDR2 FQNEAQ.

The J gene is TRBJ1-5, the V gene TRBV6-2 or TRBV6-3; 7 nucleotides agree with TRBD1. The germline gives CDR1 MNHEY, CDR2 SVGEGT. The CDR3 length is 15 residues. The V and J ends lost 0 bases and 4 bases, in that order; junction bases with no gene match: 3. CDR3: CASSYSWTGNQPQHF. For the CDR3, the DNA is TGTGCCAGCAGTTACTCCTGGACAGGTAATCAGCCCCAGCATTTT.

The chain employs TRBV7-9 and TRBJ2-2; D is undetermined. Trimming took off 4 bases at V and 0 bases at J, with 15 bases between the two ends. The length of the CDR3 is 17 residues. Germline V gene data show CDR1 as SEHNR and CDR2 as FQNEAQ (reference sequence). The CDR3 nucleotides read TGTGCCAGCAGCTCCCCTCCAGGAAGTACGAACACCGGGGAGCTGTTTTTT. This translates into CASSSPPGSTNTGELFF.

The V and J genes are TRBV14 and TRBJ2-1; 11 bases are shared with TRBD2. Germline lookup yields CDR1 SGHDN and CDR2 FVKESK. This CDR3 region has 18 residues. V lost 3 bases, J lost 9 bases, and 16 bases stayed unmatched. CDR3 protein: CASSHVLAGADKLGEQFF. The CDR3 DNA is TGTGCCAGCAGCCACGTACTAGCGGGAGCCGATAAACTCGGTGAGCAGTTCTTC.

The chain joins TRBV7-2 to TRBJ1-2, with 7 nucleotides matching TRBD1. The trim removed 5 bases at V and 0 bases at J, leaving 12 bases unmatched. The CDR3 runs to 17 residues. Germline CDR1 SGHTA, CDR2 FQGNSA. The CDR3, as DNA: TGTGCCAGCAGCCCCAGGACAGGTCTCTATTCTAACTATGGCTACACCTTC. Protein product: CASSPRTGLYSNYGYTF. Together with reference TRBV7-2 and TRBJ1-2, the CDR3 gives the full variable domain: GAGVSQSPSNKVTEKGKDVELRCDPISGHTALYWYRQSLGQGLEFLIYFQGNSAPDKSGLPSDRFSAERTGGSVSTLTIQRTQQEDSAVYLCASSPRTGLYSNYGYTFGSGTRLTVV.

V and J are TRBV2 and TRBJ2-1, with 7 bases lining up with TRBD2. Germline CDR1 reads SNHLY; CDR2 reads FYNNEI. The V segment lost 4 bases and the J segment 6 bases; nucleotides outside the gene matches: 9. The CDR3 runs 15 residues. CDR3 in DNA: TGTGCCAGCAGTGGATGGGGGAGGGCGAGCAATGAGCAGTTCTTC. It yields the protein CASSGWGRASNEQFF. The variable domain in full, completed from reference TRBV2 and TRBJ2-1, reads EPEVTQTPSHQVTQMGQEVILRCVPISNHLYFYWYRQILGQKVEFLVSFYNNEISEKSEIFDDQFSVERPDGSNFTLKIRSTKLEDSAMYFCASSGWGRASNEQFFGPGTRLTVL.